The TCR beta chain described here comes from a study of technical replicates of blood from a handful of donors. A few counts support this clone. V shed 6 bases and J 1 base; nucleotides not matched to a gene: 4. Germline V gene sequence: CDR1 MNHNS, CDR2 SASEGT. The CDR3 totals 14 residues. Data came from immunoSEQ multiplex PCR; TCRdb stores just in-frame clones and leaves some out. The sample has around 17,000 clones; 82% are singletons. Sequenced material: PBMCs. This chain connects TRBV6-1 to TRBJ2-5; TRBD1 matches at 8 bases. The TCR was taken from a human donor in good health. Some clones in this sample may be carry-over from other donors' samples. CDR3 amino acids: CASRKTGAQETQYF. As DNA, the CDR3 is TGTGCCAGCAGGAAGACAGGGGCCCAAGAGACCCAGTACTTC.